This T cell receptor (beta chain) was retrieved from a study of T cell repertoires in cytomegalovirus infection. As for the study in general: Signatures in public TCR beta sequences pointed to both CMV infection and matching HLA type. Study-level points and caveats: Identification of carriers of CMV plus the relevant HLA was performed using cumulative public TCR beta family frequency. HLA-C-restricted CMV clonotypes gave the most frequent clonotype in two of eight donors.

CDR1 and CDR2 from the germline V gene are SGHTA and FQGNSA. CDR3 length: 15 amino acids. V lost 5 bases, J lost 2 bases, and 13 bases lay in between. This clonotype was seen at least ten times. Its antigen remains unknown. Each CDR3 protein is one row after TCRdb ran MiXCR on the reads. This sample has fewer than 350,000 distinct CDR3 sequences, with 9.5% found just once. Specimen: PBMCs. The chain employs TRBV7-2 and TRBJ2-1; possibly TRBD1 or TRBD2 for D (5 bases each). The origin of this receptor is a human donor in good health (CMV status not recorded). Some clones in this sample may be carry-over from other donors' samples. This CDR3 is CASSPGTRTYNEQFF. The CDR3 coding sequence is TGTGCCAGCAGCCCAGGGACGCGAACCTACAATGAGCAGTTCTTC. Together with reference TRBV7-2 and TRBJ2-1, the CDR3 gives the full variable domain: GAGVSQSPSNKVTEKGKDVELRCDPISGHTALYWYRQSLGQGLEFLIYFQGNSAPDKSGLPSDRFSAERTGGSVSTLTIQRTQQEDSAVYLCASSPGTRTYNEQFFGPGTRLTVL.